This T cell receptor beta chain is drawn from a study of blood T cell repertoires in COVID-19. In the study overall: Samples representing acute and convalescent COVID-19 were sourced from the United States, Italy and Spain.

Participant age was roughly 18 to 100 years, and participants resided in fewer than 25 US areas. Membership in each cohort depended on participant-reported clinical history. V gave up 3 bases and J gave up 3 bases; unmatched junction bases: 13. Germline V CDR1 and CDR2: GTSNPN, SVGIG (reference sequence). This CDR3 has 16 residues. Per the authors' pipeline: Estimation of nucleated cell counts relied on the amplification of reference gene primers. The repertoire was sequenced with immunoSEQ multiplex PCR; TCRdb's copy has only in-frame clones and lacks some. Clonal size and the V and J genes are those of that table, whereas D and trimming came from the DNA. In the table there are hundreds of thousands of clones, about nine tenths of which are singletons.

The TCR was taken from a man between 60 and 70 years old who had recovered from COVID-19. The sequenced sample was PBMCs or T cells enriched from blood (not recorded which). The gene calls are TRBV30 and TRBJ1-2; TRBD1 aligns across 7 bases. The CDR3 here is CAWSLRGTAFHYGYTF. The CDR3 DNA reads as TGTGCCTGGAGCCTCCGAGGGACAGCTTTTCACTATGGCTACACCTTC. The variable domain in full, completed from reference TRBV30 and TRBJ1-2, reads SQTIHQWPATLVQPVGSPLSLECTVEGTSNPNLYWYRQAAGRGLQLLFYSVGIGQISSEVPQNLSASRPQDRQFILSSKKLLLSDSGFYLCAWSLRGTAFHYGYTFGSGTRLTVV.